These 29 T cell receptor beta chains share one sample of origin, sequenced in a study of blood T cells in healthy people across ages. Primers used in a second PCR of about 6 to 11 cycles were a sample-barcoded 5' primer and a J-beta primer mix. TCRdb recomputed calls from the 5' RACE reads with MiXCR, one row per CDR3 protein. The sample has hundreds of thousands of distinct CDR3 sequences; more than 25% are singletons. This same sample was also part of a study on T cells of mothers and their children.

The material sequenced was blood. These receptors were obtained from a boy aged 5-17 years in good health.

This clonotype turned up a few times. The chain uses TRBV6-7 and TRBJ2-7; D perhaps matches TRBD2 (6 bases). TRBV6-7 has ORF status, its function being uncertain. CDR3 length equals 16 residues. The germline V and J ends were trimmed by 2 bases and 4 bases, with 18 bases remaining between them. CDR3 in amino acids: CASSYGPGLLAYEQYF. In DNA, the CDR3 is TGTGCCAGCAGTTACGGACCAGGGCTTCTAGCGTACGAGCAGTACTTC.

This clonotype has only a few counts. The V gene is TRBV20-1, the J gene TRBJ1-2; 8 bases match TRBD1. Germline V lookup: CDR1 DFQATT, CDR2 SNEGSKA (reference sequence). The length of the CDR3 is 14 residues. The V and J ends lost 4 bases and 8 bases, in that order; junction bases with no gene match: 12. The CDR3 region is CSAKKTGDERGYTF. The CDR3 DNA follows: TGCAGTGCTAAAAAGACAGGGGACGAACGGGGCTACACCTTC.

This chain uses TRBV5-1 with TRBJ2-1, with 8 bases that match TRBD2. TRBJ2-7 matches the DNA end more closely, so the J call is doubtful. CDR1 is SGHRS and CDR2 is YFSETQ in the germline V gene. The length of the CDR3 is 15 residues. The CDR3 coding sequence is TGCGCCAGCAGCTTCTGGCCGGGACTAGTCTACGAGCAGTACTTC. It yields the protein CASSFWPGLVYEQYF.

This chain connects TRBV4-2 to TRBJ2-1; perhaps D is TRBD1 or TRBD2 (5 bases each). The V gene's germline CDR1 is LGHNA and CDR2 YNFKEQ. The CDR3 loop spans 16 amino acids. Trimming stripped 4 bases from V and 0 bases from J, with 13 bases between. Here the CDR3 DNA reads TGTGCCAGCAGCCGAGTGGGGGTTATCTCCTACAATGAGCAGTTCTTC. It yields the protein CASSRVGVISYNEQFF.

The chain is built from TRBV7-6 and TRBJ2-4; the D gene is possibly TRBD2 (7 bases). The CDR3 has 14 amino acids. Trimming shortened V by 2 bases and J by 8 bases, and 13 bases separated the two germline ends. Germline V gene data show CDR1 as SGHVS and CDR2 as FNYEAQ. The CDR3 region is CASSLRGGSDIQYF. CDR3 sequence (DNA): TGTGCCAGCAGCTTAAGGGGGGGTAGTGACATTCAGTACTTC.

The CDR3 is CATSRSGGHQETQYF. The CDR3 DNA sequence: TGTGCCACCAGCAGATCCGGGGGTCACCAAGAGACCCAGTACTTC. The V call is TRBV15, the J call TRBJ2-5; D might be TRBD2 (6 bases). Germline V CDR1 and CDR2: LNHNV, YYDKDF (reference sequence). Trimming stripped 2 bases from V and 0 bases from J, with 10 bases between. The CDR3 extends over 15 amino acids. The variable domain in full, completed from reference TRBV15 and TRBJ2-5, reads DAMVIQNPRYQVTQFGKPVTLSCSQTLNHNVMYWYQQKSSQAPKLLFHYYDKDFNNEADTPDNFQSRRPNTSFCFLDIRSPGLGDTAMYLCATSRSGGHQETQYFGPGTRLLVL.

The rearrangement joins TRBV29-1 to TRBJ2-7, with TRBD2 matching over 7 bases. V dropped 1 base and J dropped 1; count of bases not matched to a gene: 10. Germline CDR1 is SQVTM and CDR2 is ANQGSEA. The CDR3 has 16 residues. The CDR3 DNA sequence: TGCAGCGTTGAAGTCGGGGAGGGAAGAGGATCCTACGAGCAGTACTTC. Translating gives CSVEVGEGRGSYEQYF.

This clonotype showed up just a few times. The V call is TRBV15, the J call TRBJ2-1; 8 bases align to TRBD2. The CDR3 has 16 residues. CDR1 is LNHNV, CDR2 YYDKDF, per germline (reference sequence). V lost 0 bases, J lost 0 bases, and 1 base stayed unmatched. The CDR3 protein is CATSREGTSSYNEQFF. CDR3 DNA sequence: TGTGCCACCAGCAGAGAAGGGACTAGCTCCTACAATGAGCAGTTCTTC. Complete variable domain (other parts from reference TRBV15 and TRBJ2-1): DAMVIQNPRYQVTQFGKPVTLSCSQTLNHNVMYWYQQKSSQAPKLLFHYYDKDFNNEADTPDNFQSRRPNTSFCFLDIRSPGLGDTAMYLCATSREGTSSYNEQFFGPGTRLTVL.

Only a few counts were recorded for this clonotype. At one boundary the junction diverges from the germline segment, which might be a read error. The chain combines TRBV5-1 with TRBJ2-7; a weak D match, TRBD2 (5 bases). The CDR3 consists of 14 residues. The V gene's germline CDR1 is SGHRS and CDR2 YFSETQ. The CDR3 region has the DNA TGCGCCAGCAGCGGTCCACTAGTCTCCAACGAGCAGTACTTC. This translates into CASSGPLVSNEQYF.

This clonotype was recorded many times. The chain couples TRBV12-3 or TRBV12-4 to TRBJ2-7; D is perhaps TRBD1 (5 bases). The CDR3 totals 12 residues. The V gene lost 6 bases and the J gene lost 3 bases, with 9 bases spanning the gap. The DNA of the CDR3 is TGTGCCAGCAGCTTCAGGGTCTACGAGCAGTACTTC. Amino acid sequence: CASSFRVYEQYF.

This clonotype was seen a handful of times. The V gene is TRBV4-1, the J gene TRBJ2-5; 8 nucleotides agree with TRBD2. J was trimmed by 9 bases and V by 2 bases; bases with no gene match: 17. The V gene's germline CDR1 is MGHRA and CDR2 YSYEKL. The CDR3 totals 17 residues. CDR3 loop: CASSQLPASGSSLAQYF. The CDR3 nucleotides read TGCGCCAGCAGCCAACTCCCAGCTAGCGGGTCATCATTGGCCCAGTACTTC.

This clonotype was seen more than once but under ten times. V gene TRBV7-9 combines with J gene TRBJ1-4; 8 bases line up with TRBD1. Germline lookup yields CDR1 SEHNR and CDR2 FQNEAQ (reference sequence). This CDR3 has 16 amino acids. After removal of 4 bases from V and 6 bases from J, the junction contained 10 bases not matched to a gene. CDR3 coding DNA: TGTGCCAGCAGCTCGCCACAGGGGGGTAGGGATGAAAAACTGTTTTTT. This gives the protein CASSSPQGGRDEKLFF.

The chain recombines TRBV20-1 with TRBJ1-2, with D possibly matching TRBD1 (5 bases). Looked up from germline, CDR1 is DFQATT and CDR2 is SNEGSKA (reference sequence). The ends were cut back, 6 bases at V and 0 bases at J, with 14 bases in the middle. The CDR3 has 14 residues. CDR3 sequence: CSAPGALTNYGYTF. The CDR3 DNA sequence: TGCAGTGCCCCCGGGGCACTGACTAACTATGGCTACACCTTC.

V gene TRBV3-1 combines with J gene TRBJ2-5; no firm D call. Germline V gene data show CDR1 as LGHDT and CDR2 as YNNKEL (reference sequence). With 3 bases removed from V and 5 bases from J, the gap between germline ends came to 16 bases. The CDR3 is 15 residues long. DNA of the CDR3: TGTGCCAGCAGCCATGCCGGGTCCCCGTCGGAGACCCAGTACTTC. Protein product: CASSHAGSPSETQYF.

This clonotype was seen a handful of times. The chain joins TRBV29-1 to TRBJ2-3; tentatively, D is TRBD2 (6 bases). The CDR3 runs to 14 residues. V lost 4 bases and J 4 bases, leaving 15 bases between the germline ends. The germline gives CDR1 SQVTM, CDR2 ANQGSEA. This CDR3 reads CSVALGGMADTQYF. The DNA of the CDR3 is TGCAGCGTTGCTCTGGGGGGTATGGCAGATACGCAGTATTTT.

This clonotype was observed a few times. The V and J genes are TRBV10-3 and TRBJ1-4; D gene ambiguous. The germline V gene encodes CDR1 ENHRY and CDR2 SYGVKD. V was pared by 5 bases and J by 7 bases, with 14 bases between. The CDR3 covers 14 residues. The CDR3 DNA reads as TGTGCCATCAGTAAGACCCGCGGGCGTGAAAAACTGTTTTTT. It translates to CAISKTRGREKLFF.

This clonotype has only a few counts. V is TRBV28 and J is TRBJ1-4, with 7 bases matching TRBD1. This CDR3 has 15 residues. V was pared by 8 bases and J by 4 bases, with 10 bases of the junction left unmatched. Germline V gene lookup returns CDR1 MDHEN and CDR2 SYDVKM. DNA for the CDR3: TGTGCCAGCCGCACTCCCGGGACAGATAATGAAAAACTGTTTTTT. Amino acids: CASRTPGTDNEKLFF.

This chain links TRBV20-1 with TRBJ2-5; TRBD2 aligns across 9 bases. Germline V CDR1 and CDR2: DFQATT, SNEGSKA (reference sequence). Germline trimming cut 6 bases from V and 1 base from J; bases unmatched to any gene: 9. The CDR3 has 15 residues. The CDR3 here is CSAILSGGRQETQYF. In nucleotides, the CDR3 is TGCAGTGCGATCCTTAGCGGGGGACGCCAAGAGACCCAGTACTTC.

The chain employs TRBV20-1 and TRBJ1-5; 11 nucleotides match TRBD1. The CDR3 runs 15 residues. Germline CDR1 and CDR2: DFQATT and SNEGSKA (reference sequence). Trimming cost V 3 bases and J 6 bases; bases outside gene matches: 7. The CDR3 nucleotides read TGCAGTGCTAGCCCCGGACAGGGGGCGGTTCAGCCCCAGCATTTT. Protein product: CSASPGQGAVQPQHF.

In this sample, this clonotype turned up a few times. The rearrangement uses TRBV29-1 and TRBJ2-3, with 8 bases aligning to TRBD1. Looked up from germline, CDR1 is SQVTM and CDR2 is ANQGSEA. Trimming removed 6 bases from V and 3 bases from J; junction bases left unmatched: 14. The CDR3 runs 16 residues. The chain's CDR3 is CSVAARGLAGTDTQYF. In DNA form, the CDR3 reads TGCAGCGTCGCTGCCAGGGGGCTAGCAGGGACAGATACGCAGTATTTT.

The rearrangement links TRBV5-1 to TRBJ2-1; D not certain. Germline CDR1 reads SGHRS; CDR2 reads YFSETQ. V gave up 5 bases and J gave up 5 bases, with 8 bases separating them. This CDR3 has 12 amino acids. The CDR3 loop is CASRVANNEQFF. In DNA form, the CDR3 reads TGCGCCAGCAGAGTAGCTAACAATGAGCAGTTCTTC.

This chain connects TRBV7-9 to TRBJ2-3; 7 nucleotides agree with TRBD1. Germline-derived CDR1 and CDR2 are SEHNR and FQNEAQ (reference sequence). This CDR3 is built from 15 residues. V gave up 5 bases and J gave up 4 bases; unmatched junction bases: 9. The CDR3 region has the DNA TGTGCCAGCAGCACTGACAGGGAAGGGGCAGATACGCAGTATTTT. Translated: CASSTDREGADTQYF.

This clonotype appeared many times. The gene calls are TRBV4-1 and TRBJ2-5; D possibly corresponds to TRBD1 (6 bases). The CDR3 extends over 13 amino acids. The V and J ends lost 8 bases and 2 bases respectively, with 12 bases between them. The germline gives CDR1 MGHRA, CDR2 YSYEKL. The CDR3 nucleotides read TGCGCCAGCGGTCTTACAGGGCAAGAGACCCAGTACTTC. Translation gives CASGLTGQETQYF.

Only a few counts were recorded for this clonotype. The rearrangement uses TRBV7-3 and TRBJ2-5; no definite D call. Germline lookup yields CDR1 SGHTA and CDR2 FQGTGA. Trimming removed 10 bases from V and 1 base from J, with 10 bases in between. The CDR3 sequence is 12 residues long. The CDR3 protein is CATTLIQETQYF. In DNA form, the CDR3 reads TGTGCCACCACTTTGATCCAAGAGACCCAGTACTTC.

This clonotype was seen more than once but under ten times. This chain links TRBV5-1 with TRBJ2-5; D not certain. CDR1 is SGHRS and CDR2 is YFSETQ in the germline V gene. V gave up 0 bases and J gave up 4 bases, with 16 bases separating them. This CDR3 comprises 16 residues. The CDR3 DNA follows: TGCGCCAGCAGCTTGGCCGGTCGGGCAGTAGGAGAGACCCAGTACTTC. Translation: CASSLAGRAVGETQYF.

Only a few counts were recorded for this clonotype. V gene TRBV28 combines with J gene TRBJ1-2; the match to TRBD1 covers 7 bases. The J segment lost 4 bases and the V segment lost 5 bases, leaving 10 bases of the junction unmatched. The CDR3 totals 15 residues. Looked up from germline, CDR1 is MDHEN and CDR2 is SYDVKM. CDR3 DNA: TGTGCCAGCAGTCTACAGAGGGGGCAGGGCTATGGCTACACCTTC. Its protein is CASSLQRGQGYGYTF.

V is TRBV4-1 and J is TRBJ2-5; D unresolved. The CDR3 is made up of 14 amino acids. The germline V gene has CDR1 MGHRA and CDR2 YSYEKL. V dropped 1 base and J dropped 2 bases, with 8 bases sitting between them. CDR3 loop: CASSQGPSQETQYF. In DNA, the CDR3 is TGCGCCAGCAGCCAAGGACCGTCGCAAGAGACCCAGTACTTC.

CDR3: CASSLRDGIEQYF. CDR3 coding DNA: TGCGCCAGCAGCCTCCGGGACGGCATCGAGCAGTACTTC. The chain is built from TRBV5-1 and TRBJ2-7; D may be TRBD1 or TRBD2 (5 bases each). Germline lookup yields CDR1 SGHRS and CDR2 YFSETQ. Trimming cost V 4 bases and J 6 bases, with 14 bases left between them. This CDR3 spans 13 amino acids.

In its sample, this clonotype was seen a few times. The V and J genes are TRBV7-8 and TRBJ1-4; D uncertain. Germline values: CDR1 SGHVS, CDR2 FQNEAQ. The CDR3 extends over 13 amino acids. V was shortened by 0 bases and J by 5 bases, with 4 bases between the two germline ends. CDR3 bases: TGTGCCAGCAGCTTAGCAGCGAATGAAAAACTGTTTTTT. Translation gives CASSLAANEKLFF.